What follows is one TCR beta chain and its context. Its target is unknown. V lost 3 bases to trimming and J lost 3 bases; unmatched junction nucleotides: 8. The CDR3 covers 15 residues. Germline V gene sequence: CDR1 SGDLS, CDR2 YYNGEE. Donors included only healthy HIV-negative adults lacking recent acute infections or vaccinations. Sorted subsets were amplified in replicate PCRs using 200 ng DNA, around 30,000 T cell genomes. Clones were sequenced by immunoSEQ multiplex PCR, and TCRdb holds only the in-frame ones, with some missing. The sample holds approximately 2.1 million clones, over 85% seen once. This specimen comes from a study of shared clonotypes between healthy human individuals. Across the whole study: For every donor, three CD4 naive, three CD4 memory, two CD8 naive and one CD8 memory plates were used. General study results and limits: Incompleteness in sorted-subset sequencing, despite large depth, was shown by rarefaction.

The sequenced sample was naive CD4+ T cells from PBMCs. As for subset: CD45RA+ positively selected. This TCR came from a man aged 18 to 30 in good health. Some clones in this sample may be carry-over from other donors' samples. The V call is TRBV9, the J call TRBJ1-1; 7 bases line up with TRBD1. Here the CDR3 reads CASSARSTGDTEAFF. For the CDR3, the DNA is TGTGCCAGCAGCGCGCGATCAACAGGGGACACTGAAGCTTTCTTT.